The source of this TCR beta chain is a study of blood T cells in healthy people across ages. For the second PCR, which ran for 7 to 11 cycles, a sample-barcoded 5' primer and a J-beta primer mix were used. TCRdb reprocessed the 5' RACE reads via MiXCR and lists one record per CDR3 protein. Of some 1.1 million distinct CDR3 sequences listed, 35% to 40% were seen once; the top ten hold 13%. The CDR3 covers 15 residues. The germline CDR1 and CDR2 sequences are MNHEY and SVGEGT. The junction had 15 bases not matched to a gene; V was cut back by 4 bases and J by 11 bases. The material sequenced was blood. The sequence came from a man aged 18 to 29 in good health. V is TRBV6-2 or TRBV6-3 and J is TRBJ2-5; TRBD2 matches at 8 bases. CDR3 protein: CASSFSGGPYNEQYF. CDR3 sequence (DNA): TGTGCCAGCAGTTTTTCGGGGGGGCCGTACAATGAGCAGTACTTC.